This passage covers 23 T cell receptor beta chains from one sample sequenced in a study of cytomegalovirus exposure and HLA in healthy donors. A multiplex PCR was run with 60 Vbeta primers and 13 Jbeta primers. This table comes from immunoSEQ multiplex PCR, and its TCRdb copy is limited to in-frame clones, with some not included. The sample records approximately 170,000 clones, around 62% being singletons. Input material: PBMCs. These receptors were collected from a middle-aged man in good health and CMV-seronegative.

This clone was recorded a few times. CDR3 nucleotides: TGTGCCAGCAGCGTGGGACAGCAGGAGCCCCAGCATTTT. Its protein is CASSVGQQEPQHF. The chain recombines TRBV7-9 with TRBJ1-5; 7 bases agree with TRBD1. The germline V gene has CDR1 SEHNR and CDR2 FQNEAQ (reference sequence). The CDR3 is made up of 13 amino acids. V lost 5 bases, J lost 8 bases, and 6 bases stayed unmatched.

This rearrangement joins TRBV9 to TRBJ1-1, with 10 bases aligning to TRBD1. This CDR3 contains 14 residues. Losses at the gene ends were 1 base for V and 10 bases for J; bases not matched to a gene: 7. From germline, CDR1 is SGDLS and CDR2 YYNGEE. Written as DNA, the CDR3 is TGTGCCAGCAGCGTAAACACCGACAGGGGGCGAGCTTTCTTT. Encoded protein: CASSVNTDRGRAFF.

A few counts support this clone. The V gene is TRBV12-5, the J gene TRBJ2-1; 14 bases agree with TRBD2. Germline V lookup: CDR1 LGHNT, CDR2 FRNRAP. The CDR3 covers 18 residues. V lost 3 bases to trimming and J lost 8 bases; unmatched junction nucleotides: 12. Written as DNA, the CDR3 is TGTGCTAGTGGTTTCTGGGGACTAGCGGGAGTAGGTATGGATGAGCAGTTCTTC. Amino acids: CASGFWGLAGVGMDEQFF.

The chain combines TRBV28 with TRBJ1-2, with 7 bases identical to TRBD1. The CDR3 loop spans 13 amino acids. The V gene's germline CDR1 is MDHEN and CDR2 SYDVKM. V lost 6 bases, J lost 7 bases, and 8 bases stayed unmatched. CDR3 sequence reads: CASSRGGTAGYTF. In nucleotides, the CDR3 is TGTGCCAGCAGCCGAGGGGGCACGGCTGGCTACACCTTC.

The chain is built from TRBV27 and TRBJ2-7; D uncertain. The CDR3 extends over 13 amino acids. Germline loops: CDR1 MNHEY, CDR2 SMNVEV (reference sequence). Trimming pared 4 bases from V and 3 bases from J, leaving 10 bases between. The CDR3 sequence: CASSSPHSYEQYF. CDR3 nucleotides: TGTGCCAGCAGTTCGCCCCACAGCTACGAGCAGTACTTC.

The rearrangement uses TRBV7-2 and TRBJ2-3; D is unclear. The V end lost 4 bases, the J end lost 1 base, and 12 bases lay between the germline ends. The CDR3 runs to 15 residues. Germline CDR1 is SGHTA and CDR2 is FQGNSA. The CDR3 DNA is TGTGCCAGCAGCTCTTTAGTGGGCGGCACAGATACGCAGTATTTT. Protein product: CASSSLVGGTDTQYF.

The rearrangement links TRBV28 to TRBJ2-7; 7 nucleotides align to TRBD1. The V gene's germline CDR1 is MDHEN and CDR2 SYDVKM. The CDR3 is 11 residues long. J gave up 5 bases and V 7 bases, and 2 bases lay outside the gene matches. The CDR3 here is CASIRGHEQYF. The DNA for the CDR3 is TGTGCCAGCATAAGGGGGCACGAGCAGTACTTC.

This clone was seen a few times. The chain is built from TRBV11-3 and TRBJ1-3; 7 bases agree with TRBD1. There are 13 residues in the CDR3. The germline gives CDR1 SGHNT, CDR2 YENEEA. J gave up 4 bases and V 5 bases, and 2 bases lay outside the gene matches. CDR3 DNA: TGTGCCAGCAGCCGGGACAGAGGAAACACCATATATTTT. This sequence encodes CASSRDRGNTIYF.

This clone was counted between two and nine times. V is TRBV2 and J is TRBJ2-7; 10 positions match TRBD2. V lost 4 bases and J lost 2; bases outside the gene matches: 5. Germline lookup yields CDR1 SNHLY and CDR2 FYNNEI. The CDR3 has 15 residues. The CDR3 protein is CASSASSGSPYEQYF. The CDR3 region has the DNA TGTGCCAGCAGTGCTTCTAGCGGGAGTCCCTACGAGCAGTACTTC.

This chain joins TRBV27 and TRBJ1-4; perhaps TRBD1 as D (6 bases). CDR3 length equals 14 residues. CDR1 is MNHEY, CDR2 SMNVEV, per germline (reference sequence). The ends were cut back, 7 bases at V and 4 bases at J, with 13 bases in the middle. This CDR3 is CASTKQGGNEKLFF. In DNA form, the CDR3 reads TGTGCCAGCACCAAACAGGGTGGTAATGAAAAACTGTTTTTT.

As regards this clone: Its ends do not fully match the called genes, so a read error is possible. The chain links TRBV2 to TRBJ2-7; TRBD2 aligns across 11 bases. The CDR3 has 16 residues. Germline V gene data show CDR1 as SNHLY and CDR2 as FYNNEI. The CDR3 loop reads CATSGTSGRNRYEQYF. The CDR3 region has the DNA TGTGCCACCAGTGGGACTAGCGGACGGAACCGCTACGAGCAGTACTTC.

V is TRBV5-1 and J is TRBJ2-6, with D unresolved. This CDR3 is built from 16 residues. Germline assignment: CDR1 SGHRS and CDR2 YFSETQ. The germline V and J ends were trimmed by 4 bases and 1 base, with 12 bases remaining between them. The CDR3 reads CASSVYQNSGANVLTF. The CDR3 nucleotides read TGCGCCAGCAGCGTATACCAGAATTCTGGGGCCAACGTCCTGACTTTC.

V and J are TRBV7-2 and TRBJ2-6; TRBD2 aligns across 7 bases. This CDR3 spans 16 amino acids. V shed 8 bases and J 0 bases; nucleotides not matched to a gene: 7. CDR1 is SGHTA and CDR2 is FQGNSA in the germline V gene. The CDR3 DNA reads TGTGCCAGCTTACGGGGCGGGGGCTCTGGGGCCAACGTCCTGACTTTC. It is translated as CASLRGGGSGANVLTF.

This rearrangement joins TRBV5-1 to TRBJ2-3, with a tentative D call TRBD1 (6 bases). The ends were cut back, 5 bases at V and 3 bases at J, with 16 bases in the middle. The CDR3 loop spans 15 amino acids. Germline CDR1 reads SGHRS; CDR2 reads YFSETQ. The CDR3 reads CASRIEGGVTDTQYF. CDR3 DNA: TGCGCCAGCAGGATTGAAGGGGGTGTGACAGATACGCAGTATTTT.

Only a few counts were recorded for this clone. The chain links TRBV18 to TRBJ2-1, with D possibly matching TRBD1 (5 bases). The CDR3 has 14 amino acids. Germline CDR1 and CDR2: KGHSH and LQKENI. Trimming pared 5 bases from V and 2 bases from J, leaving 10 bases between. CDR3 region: CASSTGQTYNEQFF. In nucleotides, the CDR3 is TGTGCCAGCTCAACCGGACAAACCTACAATGAGCAGTTCTTC.

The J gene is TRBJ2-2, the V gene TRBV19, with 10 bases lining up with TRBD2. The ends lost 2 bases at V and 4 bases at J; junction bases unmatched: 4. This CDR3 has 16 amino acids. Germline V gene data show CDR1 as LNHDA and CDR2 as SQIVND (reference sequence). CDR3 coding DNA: TGTGCCAGTAGTATACCCGGACTAGCGGTCACCGGGGAGCTGTTTTTT. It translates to CASSIPGLAVTGELFF. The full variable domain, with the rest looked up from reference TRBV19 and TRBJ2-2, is DGGITQSPKYLFRKEGQNVTLSCEQNLNHDAMYWYRQDPGQGLRLIYYSQIVNDFQKGDIAEGYSVSREKKESFPLTVTSAQKNPTAFYLCASSIPGLAVTGELFFGEGSRLTVL.

Here the CDR3 reads CASSVDSGGTQYF. In nucleotides, the CDR3 is TGTGCCAGCAGCGTAGATAGCGGGGGGACCCAGTACTTC. The chain couples TRBV9 to TRBJ2-5; 9 bases map to TRBD2. Germline CDR1 reads SGDLS; CDR2 reads YYNGEE. There are 13 residues in the CDR3. V trimming: 0 bases; J trimming: 7 bases; junction bases outside the gene matches: 1.

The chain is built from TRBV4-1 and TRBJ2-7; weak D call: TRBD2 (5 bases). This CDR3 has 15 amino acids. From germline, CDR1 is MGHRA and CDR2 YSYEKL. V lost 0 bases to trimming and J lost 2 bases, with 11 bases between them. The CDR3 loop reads CASSQDWSGAYEQYF. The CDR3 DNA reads TGCGCCAGCAGCCAAGATTGGTCCGGGGCCTACGAGCAGTACTTC.

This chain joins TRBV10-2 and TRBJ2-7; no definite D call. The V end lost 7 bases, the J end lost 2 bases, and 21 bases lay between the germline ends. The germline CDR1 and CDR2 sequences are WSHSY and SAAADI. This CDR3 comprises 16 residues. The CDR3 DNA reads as TGCGCCAGCACTACCTCCTATGGAGAACAAGCCTACGAGCAGTACTTC. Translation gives CASTTSYGEQAYEQYF.

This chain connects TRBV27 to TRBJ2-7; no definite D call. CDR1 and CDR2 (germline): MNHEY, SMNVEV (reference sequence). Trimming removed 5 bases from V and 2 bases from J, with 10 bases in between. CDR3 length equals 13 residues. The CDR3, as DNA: TGTGCCAGCAGTCAGGCAAAGGCCTACGAGCAGTACTTC. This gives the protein CASSQAKAYEQYF.

This CDR3 is CASSRNRESGNTIYF. The CDR3 DNA sequence: TGTGCCAGCTCACGAAACAGGGAATCTGGAAACACCATATATTTT. V gene TRBV18 combines with J gene TRBJ1-3; weak D call: TRBD1 (6 bases). Germline V gene data show CDR1 as KGHSH and CDR2 as LQKENI. This CDR3 comprises 15 residues. Trimming removed 4 bases from V and 1 base from J, with 11 bases in between.

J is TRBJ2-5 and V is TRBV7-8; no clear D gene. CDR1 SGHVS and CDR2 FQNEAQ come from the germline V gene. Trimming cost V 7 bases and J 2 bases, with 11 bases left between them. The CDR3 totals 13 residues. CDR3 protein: CASTSDWQETQYF. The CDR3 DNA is TGTGCCAGCACCTCTGACTGGCAAGAGACCCAGTACTTC.

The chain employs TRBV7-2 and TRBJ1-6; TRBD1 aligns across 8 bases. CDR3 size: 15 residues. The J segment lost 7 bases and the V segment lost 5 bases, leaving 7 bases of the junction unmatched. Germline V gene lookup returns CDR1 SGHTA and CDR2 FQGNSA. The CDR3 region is CASSQTGAPNSPLHF. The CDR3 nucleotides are TGTGCCAGCAGCCAGACAGGGGCCCCCAATTCACCCCTCCACTTT.